This T cell receptor (beta chain) was recorded in a study of blood T cells in healthy people across ages. A second PCR, run for about 7 to 11 cycles, used a sample-barcoded 5' primer plus a J-beta primer mix. Sequencing yielded, for each sample, at least 3 million paired-end reads carrying CDR3. TCRdb reprocessed the 5' RACE reads with MiXCR, giving one entry per CDR3 protein. The data hold fewer than 1,200,000 distinct CDR3 sequences, with less than 25% observed a single time. Germline lookup yields CDR1 ENHRY and CDR2 SYGVKD. V dropped 6 bases and J dropped 5; count of bases not matched to a gene: 11. The CDR3 totals 16 residues. This clonotype was counted only a few times. Another study also made use of these data, one on T cells of mothers and their children.

This receptor was taken from a girl aged 2 to 10 in good health. The sequenced sample consisted of blood. V usage is TRBV10-3 and J usage is TRBJ2-1; TRBD1 matches 9 bases. The CDR3, as DNA: TGTGCCATCAGACAGGGGGCGAAGGAATTCAACAATGAGCAGTTCTTC. Translation gives CAIRQGAKEFNNEQFF.